The clone carrying this T cell receptor beta chain was detected many times. Its specificity is not known. The source of the sample is a study of T cells in Graves' hyperthyroidism and ophthalmopathy. Findings of the study overall: The majority of expanded thyroid clonotypes above 0.001 also appeared in blood.

The germline gives CDR1 SGHRS, CDR2 YFSETQ. The CDR3 runs 16 residues. Trimming at V came to 0 bases and at J to 0 bases, leaving 1 base not matched to a gene. Authors of the study amplified TCR beta CDR3 regions from RNA transcripts. The HTBI primer set drove a first-round RT-PCR of the TCR CDR3. TCRdb reanalysed the multiplex PCR reads using MiXCR and keeps one entry per CDR3 protein. The repertoire holds approximately 600,000 distinct CDR3 sequences, with 12% to 15% as singletons. Diagnoses rested on clinical symptoms, serum thyroxine and TRAb, thyroid ultrasound and orbital computed tomography. The sequence was collected from a woman aged 18-30 years with Graves' ophthalmopathy. Sequencing used blood. The chain links TRBV5-1 to TRBJ2-1, with TRBD1 identical over 9 bases. The CDR3 nucleotides read TGCGCCAGCAGCTTGGACAGGGGGCCCTCCTACAATGAGCAGTTCTTC. It translates to CASSLDRGPSYNEQFF.